This T cell receptor (beta chain) derives from a study of T cells in severe cutaneous drug reactions (dated by TCRdb to about 2019). A note on the overall study: Recruitment took place between the early 2010s and the late 2010s, drawing patients from Taiwan, Thailand and a European registry network. Enrollment was limited to patients whose SJS/TEN or DRESS diagnosis was probable or definite according to RegiSCAR criteria. Biological samples, such as blister fluids/cells and PBMC, were collected from patients during the acute or recovery stage. The study combined bulk TCR sequencing with single-cell sequencing, quantitative PCR validation, functional assays and transgenic mouse experiments. The Naranjo algorithm and the ALDEN drug causality algorithm were used to assign the culprit drug. Libraries were prepared using iRepertoire multiplex PCR, and a comparison was cited by the authors in which similar capture of abundant clonotypes was shown across iRepertoire and 5' RACE methods with or without UMI. Here is what the overall study found, with its caveats: Whether the public TCR generalizes to SJS/TEN caused by other drugs was noted by the authors as still needing further study. Although undetectable or scarce in tolerant-control and healthy-donor PBMC, a public TCRbeta CDR3 was found in all seven CBZ-SJS/TEN blister samples, at a mean of about 15%. CBZ-SJS/TEN patients showed strongly increased TRBV12-4 usage, with an average of about 32% in blister cells and around 4.6% in PBMC.

Library preparation used the iRepertoire multiplex PCR system with TCR subtype-specific primers for both bulk and single-cell sequencing. Bulk TCR beta libraries were generated by multiplex PCR with primers targeting V, D and J gene regions. Approximately 90-500 ng of RNA per sample was used as input for bulk TCR library preparation. Bulk TCR beta amplicons were sequenced on an Illumina MiSeq. As for how the authors treated the data: Sample misassignments and low-quality sequencing reads were filtered out during quality control steps. The CDR3 was defined as the amino acids lying between the Y[YFLI]C motif of the V gene and the [FW]GXGT motif of the J segment. The IMGT database was followed for TRBV and TRBJ gene assignments and CDR3 clonotypes. TRBV expression in each sample was normalized to the mean of the same gene in PBMC from just under 45 healthy donors. After TCRdb reprocessed the reads, each CDR3 protein sequence was kept as one row, without DNA. These V and J calls rely on TCRdb rather than the paper's analysis. For this sample, the table gives 10,000 or so distinct CDR3 sequences. The ten largest clonotypes hold roughly 23% of the sample.

The CDR3, from cysteine to phenylalanine, totals 15 residues. DNA is not recorded here. Reading the germline V gene (reference sequence) gives CDR1 DFQATT and CDR2 SNEGSKA. No count is recorded, though its frequency marks this clonotype as medium-sized (0.01 to 0.1%). Its antigen is unknown. The donors whose samples were sequenced had carbamazepine-induced Stevens-Johnson syndrome or toxic epidermal necrolysis (CBZ-SJS/TEN). To search for drug-specific clonotypes, the T cell receptor repertoires of patients with drug-induced severe cutaneous adverse reactions were profiled by next-generation sequencing. The RNA source was either peripheral blood mononuclear cells or blister cells from skin lesions.

The V and J genes are TRBV20-1 and TRBJ2-3; there is no DNA to check the TCRdb D call of TRBD2. This TCR was sampled from a human donor with Stevens-Johnson syndrome, a severe cutaneous drug reaction. Specimen: cells from a skin blister. Reading the label with the study, this specimen's cell subset or site is: unsorted cells from skin lesion blisters. The CDR3 region: CSAHLLAGGGDTQYF.